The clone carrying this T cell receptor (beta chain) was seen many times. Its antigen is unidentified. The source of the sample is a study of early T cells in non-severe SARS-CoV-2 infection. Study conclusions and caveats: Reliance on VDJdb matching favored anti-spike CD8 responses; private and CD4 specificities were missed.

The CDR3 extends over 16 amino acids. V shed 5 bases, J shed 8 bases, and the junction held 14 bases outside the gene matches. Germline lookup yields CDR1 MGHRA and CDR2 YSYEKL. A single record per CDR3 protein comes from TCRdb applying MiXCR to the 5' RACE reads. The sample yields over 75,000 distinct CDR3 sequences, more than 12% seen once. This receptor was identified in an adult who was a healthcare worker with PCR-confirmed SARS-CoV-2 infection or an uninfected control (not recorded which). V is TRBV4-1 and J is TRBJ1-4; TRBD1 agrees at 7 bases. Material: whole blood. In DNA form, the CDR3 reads TGCGCCAGCAGCAAATTGACAGGGTACGGTGGCGAAAAACTGTTTTTT. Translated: CASSKLTGYGGEKLFF.